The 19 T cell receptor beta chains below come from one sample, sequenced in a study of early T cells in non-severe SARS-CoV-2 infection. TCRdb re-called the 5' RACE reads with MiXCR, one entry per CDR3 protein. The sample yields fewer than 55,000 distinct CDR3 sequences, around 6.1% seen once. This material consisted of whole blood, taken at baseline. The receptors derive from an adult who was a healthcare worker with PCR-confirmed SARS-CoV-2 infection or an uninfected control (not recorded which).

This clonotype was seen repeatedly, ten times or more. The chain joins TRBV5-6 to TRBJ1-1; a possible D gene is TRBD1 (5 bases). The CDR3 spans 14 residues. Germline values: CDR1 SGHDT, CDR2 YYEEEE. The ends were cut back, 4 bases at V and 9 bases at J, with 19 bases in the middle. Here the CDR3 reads CASSPMGRGVQAFF. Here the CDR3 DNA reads TGTGCCAGCAGCCCGATGGGACGGGGGGTACAAGCTTTCTTT. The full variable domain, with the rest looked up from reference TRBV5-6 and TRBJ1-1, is DAGVTQSPTHLIKTRGQQVTLRCSPKSGHDTVSWYQQALGQGPQFIFQYYEEEERQRGNFPDRFSGHQFPNYSSELNVNALLLGDSALYLCASSPMGRGVQAFFGQGTRLTVV.

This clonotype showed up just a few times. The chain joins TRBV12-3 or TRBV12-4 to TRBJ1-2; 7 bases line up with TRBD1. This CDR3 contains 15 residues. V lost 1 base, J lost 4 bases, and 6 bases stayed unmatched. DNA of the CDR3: TGTGCCAGCAGTTTAGGGAAGACAGGGAGCTATGGCTACACCTTC. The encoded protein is CASSLGKTGSYGYTF.

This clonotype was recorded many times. The CDR3 region is CSASDKYEQYF. The CDR3 DNA reads as TGCAGTGCTAGCGATAAGTACGAGCAGTACTTC. This chain joins TRBV20-1 and TRBJ2-7; unclear D gene. The CDR3 covers 11 residues. Trimming took off 3 bases at V and 4 bases at J, with 7 bases between the two ends. The germline gives CDR1 DFQATT, CDR2 SNEGSKA (reference sequence).

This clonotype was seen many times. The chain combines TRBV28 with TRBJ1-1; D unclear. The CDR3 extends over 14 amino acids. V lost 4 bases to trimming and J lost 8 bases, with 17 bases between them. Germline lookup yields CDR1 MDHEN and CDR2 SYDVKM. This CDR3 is CASSSPGRPVEAFF. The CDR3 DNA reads TGTGCCAGCAGTTCCCCGGGCCGCCCGGTGGAAGCTTTCTTT.

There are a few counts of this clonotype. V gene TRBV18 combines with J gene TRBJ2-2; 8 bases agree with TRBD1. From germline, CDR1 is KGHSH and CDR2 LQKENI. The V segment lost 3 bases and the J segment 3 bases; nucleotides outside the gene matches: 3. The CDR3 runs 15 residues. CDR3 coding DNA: TGTGCCAGCTCACCGCTGACAGGGGACACCGGGGAGCTGTTTTTT. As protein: CASSPLTGDTGELFF.

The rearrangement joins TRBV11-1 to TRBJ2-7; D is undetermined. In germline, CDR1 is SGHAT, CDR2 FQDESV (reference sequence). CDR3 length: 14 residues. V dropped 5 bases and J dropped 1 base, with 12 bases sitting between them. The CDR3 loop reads CASSRAQVSYEQYF. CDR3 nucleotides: TGTGCCAGCAGCCGGGCCCAGGTATCCTACGAGCAGTACTTC.

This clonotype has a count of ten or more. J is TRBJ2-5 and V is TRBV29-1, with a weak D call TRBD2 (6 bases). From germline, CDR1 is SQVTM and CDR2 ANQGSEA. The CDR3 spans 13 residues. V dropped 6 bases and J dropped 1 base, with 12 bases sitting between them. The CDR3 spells CSVFGSGQETQYF. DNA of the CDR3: TGCAGCGTCTTCGGTAGCGGCCAAGAGACCCAGTACTTC.

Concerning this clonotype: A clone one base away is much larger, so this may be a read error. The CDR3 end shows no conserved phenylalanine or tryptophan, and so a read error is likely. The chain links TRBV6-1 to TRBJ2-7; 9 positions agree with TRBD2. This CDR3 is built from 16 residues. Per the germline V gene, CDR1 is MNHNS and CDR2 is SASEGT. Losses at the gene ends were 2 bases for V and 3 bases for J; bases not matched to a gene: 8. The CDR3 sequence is CASSEIRASGIYEQYI. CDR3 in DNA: TGTGCCAGCAGTGAAATCCGGGCTAGCGGGATCTACGAGCAGTACATC.

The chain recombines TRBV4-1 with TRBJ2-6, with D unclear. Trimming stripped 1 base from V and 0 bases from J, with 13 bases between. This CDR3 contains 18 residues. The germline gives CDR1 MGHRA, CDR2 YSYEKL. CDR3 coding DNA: TGCGCCAGCAGCCAAGTTTTCGACCCATACTCTGGGGCCAACGTCCTGACTTTC. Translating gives CASSQVFDPYSGANVLTF.

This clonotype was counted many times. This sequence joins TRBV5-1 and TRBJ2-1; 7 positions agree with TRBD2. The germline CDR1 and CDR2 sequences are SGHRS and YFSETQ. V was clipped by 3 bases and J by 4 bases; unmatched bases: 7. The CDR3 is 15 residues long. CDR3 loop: CASSSGLKTYNEQFF. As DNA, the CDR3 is TGCGCCAGCAGCTCGGGACTAAAAACTTACAATGAGCAGTTCTTC.

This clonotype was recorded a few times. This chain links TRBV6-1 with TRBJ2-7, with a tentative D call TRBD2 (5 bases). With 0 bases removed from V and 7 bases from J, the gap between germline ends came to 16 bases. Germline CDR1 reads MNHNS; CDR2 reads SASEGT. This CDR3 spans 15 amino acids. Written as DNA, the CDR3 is TGTGCCAGCAGTGAAGCAGGAGGAAGCTTGGGGGAGCAGTACTTC. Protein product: CASSEAGGSLGEQYF.

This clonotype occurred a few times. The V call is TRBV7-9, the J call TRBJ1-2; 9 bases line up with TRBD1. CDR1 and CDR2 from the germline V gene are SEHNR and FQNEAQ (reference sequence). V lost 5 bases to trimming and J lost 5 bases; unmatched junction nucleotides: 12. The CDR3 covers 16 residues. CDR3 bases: TGTGCCAGCAGCCATACTATAACAGGGGGCAGATATGGCTACACCTTC. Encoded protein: CASSHTITGGRYGYTF.

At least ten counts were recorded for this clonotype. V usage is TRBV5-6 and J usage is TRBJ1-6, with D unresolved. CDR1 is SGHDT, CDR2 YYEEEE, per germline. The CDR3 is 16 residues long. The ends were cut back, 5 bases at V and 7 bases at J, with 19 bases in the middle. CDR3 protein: CASSSVGSWENSPLHF. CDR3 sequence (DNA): TGTGCCAGCAGTTCGGTCGGGAGCTGGGAAAATTCACCCCTCCACTTT.

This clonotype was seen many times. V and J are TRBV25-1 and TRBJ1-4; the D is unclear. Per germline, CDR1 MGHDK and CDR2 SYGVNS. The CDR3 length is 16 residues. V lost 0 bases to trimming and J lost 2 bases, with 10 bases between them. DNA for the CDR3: TGTGCCAGCAGTGAATATCAGGCGTATACTAATGAAAAACTGTTTTTT. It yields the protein CASSEYQAYTNEKLFF.

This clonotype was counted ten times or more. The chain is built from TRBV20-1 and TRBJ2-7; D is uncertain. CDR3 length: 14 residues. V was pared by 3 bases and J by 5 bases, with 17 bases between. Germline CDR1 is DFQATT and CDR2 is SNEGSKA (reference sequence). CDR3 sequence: CSARGSVGKDEQYF. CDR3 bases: TGCAGTGCTAGGGGCTCCGTGGGTAAGGACGAGCAGTACTTC.

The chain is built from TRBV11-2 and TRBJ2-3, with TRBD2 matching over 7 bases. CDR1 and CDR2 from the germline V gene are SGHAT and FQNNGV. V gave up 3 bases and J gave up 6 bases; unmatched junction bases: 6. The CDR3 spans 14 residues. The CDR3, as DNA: TGTGCCAGCAGCTTGGGCTCACTAGCGGATACGCAGTATTTT. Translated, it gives CASSLGSLADTQYF.

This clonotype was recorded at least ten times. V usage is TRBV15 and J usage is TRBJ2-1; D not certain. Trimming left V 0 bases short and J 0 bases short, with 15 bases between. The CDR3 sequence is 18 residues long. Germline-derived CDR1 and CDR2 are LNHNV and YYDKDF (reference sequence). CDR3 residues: CATSRDLTQLISYNEQFF. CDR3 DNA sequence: TGTGCCACCAGCAGAGACTTGACCCAACTCATCTCCTACAATGAGCAGTTCTTC.

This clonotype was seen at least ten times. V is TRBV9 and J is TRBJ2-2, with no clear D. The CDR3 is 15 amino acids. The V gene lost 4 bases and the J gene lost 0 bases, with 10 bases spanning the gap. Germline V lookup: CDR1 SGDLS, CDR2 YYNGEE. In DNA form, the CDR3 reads TGTGCCAGCAGCTCTTCTTTGGCGAACACCGGGGAGCTGTTTTTT. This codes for CASSSSLANTGELFF.

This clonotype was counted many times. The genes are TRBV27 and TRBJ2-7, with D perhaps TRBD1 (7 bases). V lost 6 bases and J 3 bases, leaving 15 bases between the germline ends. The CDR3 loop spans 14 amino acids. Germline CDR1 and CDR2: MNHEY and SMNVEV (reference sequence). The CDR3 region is CASSVTRGVYEQYF. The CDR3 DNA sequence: TGTGCCAGCAGCGTTACCAGGGGGGTCTACGAGCAGTACTTC.